This T cell receptor beta chain came from a study of control samples from healthy donors and cancer patients. This CDR3 contains 12 residues. The germline gives CDR1 MNHEY, CDR2 SVGAGI. V was shortened by 2 bases and J by 6 bases, with 8 bases between the two germline ends. Sequencing was performed with immunoSEQ multiplex PCR; in TCRdb, only in-frame clones are kept and a portion is missing. The sample includes 100,000 to 150,000 clones, approximately 92% of them seen just once. The chain uses TRBV6-5 and TRBJ2-7; D is possibly TRBD1 or TRBD2 (5 bases each). The TCR originated in a man younger than 30 in good health. Sequences were obtained from blood. CDR3 sequence: CASSYGGGEQYF. The CDR3 nucleotides read TGTGCCAGCAGTTACGGTGGGGGCGAGCAGTACTTC.